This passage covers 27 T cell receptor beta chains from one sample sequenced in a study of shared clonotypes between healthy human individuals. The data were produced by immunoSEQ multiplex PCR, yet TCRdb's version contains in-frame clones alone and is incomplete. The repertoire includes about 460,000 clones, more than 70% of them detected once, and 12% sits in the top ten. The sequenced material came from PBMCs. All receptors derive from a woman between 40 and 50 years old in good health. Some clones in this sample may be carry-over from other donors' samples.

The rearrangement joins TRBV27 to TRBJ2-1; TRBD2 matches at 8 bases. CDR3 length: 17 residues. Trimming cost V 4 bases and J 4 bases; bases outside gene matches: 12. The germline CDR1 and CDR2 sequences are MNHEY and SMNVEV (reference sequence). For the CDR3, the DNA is TGTGCCAGCAGTTCGGGGGGCCTGGGCGGGAGGTACAATGAGCAGTTCTTC. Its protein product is CASSSGGLGGRYNEQFF.

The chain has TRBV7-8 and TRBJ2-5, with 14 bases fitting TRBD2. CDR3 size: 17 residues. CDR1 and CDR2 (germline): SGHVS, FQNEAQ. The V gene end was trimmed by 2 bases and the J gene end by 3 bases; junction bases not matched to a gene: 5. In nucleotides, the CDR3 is TGTGCCAGCAGCTTAAGGGGGGGACTAGCGGGAGAAGAGACCCAGTACTTC. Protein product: CASSLRGGLAGEETQYF.

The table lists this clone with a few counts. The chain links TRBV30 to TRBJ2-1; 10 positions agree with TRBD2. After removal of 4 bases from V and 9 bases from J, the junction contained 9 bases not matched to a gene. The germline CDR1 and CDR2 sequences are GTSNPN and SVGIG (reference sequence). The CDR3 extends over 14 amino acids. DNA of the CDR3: TGTGCCTGGAAGGCTAGCGGGAGAGGTGGTGAGCAGTTCTTC. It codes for CAWKASGRGGEQFF.

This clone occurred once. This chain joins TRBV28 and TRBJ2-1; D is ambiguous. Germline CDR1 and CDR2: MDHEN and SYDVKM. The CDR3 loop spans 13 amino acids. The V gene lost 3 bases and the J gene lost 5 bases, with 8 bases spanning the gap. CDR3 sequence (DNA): TGTGCCAGCAGTTTTCCCGAGAACAATGAGCAGTTCTTC. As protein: CASSFPENNEQFF.

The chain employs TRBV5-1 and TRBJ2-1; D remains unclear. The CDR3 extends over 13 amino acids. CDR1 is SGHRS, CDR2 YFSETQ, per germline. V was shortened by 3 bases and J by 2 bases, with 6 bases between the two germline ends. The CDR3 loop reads CASSSETYNEQFF. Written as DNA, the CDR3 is TGCGCCAGCAGCTCGGAAACCTACAATGAGCAGTTCTTC. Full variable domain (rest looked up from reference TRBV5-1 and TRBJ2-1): KAGVTQTPRYLIKTRGQQVTLSCSPISGHRSVSWYQQTPGQGLQFLFEYFSETQRNKGNFPGRFSGRQFSNSRSEMNVSTLELGDSALYLCASSSETYNEQFFGPGTRLTVL.

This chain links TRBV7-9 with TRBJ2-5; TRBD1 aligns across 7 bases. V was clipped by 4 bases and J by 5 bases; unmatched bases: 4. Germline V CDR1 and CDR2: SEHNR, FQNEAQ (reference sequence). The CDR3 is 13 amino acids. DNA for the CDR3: TGTGCCAGCAGCTACAGGGGCGGTGAGACCCAGTACTTC. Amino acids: CASSYRGGETQYF.

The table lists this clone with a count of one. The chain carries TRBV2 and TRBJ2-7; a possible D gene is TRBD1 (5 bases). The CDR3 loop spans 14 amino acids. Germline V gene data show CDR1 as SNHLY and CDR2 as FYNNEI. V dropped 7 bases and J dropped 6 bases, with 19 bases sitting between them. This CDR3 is CASNPRVSVAEQYF. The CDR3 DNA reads TGTGCCAGCAACCCCAGGGTCTCAGTGGCCGAGCAGTACTTC.

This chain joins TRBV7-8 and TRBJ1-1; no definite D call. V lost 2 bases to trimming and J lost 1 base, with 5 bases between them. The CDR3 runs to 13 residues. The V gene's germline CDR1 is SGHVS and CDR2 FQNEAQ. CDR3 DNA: TGTGCCAGCAGCTTACAGACGAACACTGAAGCTTTCTTT. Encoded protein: CASSLQTNTEAFF. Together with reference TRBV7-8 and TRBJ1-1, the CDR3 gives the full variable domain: GAGVSQSPRYKVAKRGQDVALRCDPISGHVSLFWYQQALGQGPEFLTYFQNEAQLDKSGLPSDRFFAERPEGSVSTLKIQRTQQEDSAVYLCASSLQTNTEAFFGQGTRLTVV.

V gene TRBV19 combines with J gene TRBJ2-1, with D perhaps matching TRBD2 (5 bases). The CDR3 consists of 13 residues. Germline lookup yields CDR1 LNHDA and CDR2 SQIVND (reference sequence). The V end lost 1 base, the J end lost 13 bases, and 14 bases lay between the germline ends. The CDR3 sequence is CASSIVAGNDQFF. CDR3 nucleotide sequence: TGTGCCAGTAGTATAGTTGCGGGTAACGATCAGTTCTTC.

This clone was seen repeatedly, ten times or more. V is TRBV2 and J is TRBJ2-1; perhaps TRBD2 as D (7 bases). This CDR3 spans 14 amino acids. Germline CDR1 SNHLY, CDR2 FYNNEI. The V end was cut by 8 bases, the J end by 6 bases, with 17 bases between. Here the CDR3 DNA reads TGTGCCAGCCAGGGGAGGGAGGGACGCAATGAGCAGTTCTTC. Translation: CASQGREGRNEQFF. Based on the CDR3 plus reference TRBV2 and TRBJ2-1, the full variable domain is EPEVTQTPSHQVTQMGQEVILRCVPISNHLYFYWYRQILGQKVEFLVSFYNNEISEKSEIFDDQFSVERPDGSNFTLKIRSTKLEDSAMYFCASQGREGRNEQFFGPGTRLTVL.

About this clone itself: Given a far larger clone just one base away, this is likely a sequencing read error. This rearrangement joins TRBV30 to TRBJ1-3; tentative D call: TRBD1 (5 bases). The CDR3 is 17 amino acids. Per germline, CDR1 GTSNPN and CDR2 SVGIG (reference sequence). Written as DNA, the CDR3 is TGTGCCCGGAGTGTTAGGGGTCGGTATATCTCTGGAAACACCATATATTTT. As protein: CARSVRGRYISGNTIYF.

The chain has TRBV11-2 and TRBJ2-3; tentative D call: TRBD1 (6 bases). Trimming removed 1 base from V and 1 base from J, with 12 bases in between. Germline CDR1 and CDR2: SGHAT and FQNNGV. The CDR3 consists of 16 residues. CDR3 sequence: CASSLGTGFGTDTQYF. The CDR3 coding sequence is TGTGCCAGCAGCTTAGGAACAGGGTTTGGCACAGATACGCAGTATTTT.

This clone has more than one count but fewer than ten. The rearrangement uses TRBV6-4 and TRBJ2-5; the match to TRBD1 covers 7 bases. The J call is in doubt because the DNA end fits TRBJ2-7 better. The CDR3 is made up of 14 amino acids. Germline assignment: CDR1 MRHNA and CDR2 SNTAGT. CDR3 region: CASSPGTESYEQYF. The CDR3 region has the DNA TGTGCCAGCAGTCCCGGGACAGAGTCCTACGAGCAGTACTTC.

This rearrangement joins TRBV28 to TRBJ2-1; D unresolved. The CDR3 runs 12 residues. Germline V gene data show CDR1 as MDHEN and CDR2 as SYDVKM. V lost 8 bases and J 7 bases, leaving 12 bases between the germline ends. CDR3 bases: TGTGCCAGCTGCCCGGGTACGAATGAGCAGTTCTTC. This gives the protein CASCPGTNEQFF.

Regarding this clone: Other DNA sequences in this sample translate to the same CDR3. The CDR3 DNA is TGTGCCAGCAGTTTGACAGCGGGAGGGTACGAGCAGTACTTC. Protein product: CASSLTAGGYEQYF. The chain employs TRBV28 and TRBJ2-7; 10 nucleotides align to TRBD2. This CDR3 is built from 14 residues. Unmatched junction bases numbered 3, after V lost 3 bases and J lost 4 bases. Germline lookup yields CDR1 MDHEN and CDR2 SYDVKM.

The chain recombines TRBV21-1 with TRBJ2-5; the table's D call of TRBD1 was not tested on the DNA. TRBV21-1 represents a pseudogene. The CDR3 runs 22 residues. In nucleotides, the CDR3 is TGTGCCAGCCCGCCTCTTAAGGCTTATTCTACCCACTACAGGGCCAGTGAAGAGACCCAGTACTTC. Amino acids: CASPPLKAYSTHYRASEETQYF.

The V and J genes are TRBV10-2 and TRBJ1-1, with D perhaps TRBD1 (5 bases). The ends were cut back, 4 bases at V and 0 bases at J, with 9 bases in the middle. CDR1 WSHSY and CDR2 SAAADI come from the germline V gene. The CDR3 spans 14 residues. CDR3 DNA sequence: TGCGCCAGCAGTGTGGGGGGTTTGAACACTGAAGCTTTCTTT. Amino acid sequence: CASSVGGLNTEAFF.

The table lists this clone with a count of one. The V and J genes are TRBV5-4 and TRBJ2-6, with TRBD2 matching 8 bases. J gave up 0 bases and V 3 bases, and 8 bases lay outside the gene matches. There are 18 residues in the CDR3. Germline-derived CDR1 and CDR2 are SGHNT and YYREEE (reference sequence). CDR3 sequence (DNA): TGTGCCAGCAGCTGGAGCGGGAGCGCCAACTCTGGGGCCAACGTCCTGACTTTC. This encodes CASSWSGSANSGANVLTF. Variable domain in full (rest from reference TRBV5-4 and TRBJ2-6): ETGVTQSPTHLIKTRGQQVTLRCSSQSGHNTVSWYQQALGQGPQFIFQYYREEENGRGNFPPRFSGLQFPNYSSELNVNALELDDSALYLCASSWSGSANSGANVLTFGAGSRLTVL.

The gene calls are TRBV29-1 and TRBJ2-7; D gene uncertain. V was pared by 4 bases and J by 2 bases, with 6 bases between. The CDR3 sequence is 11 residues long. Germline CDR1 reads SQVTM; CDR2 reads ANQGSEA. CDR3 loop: CSVVSTYEQYF. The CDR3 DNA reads TGCAGCGTTGTTTCCACCTACGAGCAGTACTTC.

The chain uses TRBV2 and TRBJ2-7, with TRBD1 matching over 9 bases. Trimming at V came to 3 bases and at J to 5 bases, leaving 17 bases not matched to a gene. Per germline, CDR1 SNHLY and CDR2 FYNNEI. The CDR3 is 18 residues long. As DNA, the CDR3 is TGTGCCAGCAGTGACAGGACAGGGGCGGCCGGGAGAGGCAACGAGCAGTACTTC. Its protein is CASSDRTGAAGRGNEQYF.

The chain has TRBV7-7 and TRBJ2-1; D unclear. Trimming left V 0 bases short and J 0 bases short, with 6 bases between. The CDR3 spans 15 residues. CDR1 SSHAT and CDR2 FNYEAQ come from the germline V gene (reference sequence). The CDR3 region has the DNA TGTGCCAGCAGCTTAGCACTAAGCTCCTACAATGAGCAGTTCTTC. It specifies CASSLALSSYNEQFF.

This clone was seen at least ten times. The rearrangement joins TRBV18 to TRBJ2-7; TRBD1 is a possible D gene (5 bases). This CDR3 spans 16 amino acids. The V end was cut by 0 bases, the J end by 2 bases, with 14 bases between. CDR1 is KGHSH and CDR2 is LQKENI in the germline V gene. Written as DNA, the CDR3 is TGTGCCAGCTCACCACCCCCGGTGCCAGGGACCTACGAGCAGTACTTC. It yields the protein CASSPPPVPGTYEQYF.

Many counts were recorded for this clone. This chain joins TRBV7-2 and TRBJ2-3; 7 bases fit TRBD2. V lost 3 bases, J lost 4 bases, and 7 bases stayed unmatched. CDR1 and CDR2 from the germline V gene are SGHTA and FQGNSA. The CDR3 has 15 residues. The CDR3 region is CASSFWGGSPDTQYF. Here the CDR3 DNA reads TGTGCCAGCAGCTTTTGGGGGGGTTCTCCAGATACGCAGTATTTT.

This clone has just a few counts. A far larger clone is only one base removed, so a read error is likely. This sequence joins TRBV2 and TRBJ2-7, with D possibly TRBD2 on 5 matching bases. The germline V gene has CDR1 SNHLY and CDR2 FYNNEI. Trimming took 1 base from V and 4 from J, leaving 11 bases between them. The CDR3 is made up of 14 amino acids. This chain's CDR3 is CASSEVRGWYEQYF. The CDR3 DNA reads TGTGCCAGCAGTGAAGTCCGGGGTTGGTACGAGCAGTACTTC.

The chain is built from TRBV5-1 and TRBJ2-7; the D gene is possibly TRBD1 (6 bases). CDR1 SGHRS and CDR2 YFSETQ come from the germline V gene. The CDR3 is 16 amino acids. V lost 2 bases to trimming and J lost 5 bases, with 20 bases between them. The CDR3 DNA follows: TGCGCCAGCAGCTTACTGCTGGGGAACAGGGCGAACGAGCAGTACTTC. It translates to CASSLLLGNRANEQYF.

Here the CDR3 DNA reads TGTGCCTGGAATCCGACAGGGGGCTCCTACAATGAGCAGTTCTTC. This codes for CAWNPTGGSYNEQFF. The chain employs TRBV30 and TRBJ2-1; TRBD1 matches 9 bases. The CDR3 spans 15 residues. Germline V gene lookup returns CDR1 GTSNPN and CDR2 SVGIG (reference sequence). Unmatched junction bases numbered 4, after V lost 4 bases and J lost 0 bases.

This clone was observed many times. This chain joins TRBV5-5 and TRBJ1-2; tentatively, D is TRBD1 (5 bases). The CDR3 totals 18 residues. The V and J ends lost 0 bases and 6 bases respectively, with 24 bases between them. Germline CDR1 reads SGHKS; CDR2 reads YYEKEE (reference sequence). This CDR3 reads CASSLAVRDSSPVNGYTF. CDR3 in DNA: TGTGCCAGCAGCTTGGCCGTGAGGGACTCCTCTCCCGTGAATGGCTACACCTTC.